What follows are 27 T cell receptor beta chains derived from one specimen sequenced in a study of OX40 agonist ivuxolimab in advanced cancers. Repertoires were generated with immunoSEQ multiplex PCR, while TCRdb's copy carries only in-frame clones and drops some. Among 75,000 to 95,000 clones listed, roughly 90% were seen once. The material was CD4+ or CD8+ T cells sorted from blood, obtained in a trial of the OX40 agonist ivuxolimab. These receptors were obtained from an adult with an advanced solid tumor such as melanoma, head and neck, liver or kidney cancer.

V usage is TRBV4-2 and J usage is TRBJ2-3; 7 nucleotides match TRBD2. The CDR3 spans 16 residues. Trimming removed 4 bases from V and 1 base from J; junction bases left unmatched: 8. The V gene's germline CDR1 is LGHNA and CDR2 YNFKEQ. CDR3 sequence (DNA): TGTGCCAGCAGCCCCCTGCTGGCGGGGGGCACAGATACGCAGTATTTT. The encoded protein is CASSPLLAGGTDTQYF.

The chain links TRBV5-1 to TRBJ2-7; D not resolved. CDR1 and CDR2 from the germline V gene are SGHRS and YFSETQ. V was shortened by 0 bases and J by 0 bases, with 4 bases between the two germline ends. CDR3 length equals 13 residues. The CDR3 loop is CASSLVGSYEQYF. The CDR3 region has the DNA TGCGCCAGCAGCTTGGTTGGCTCCTACGAGCAGTACTTC.

This chain connects TRBV5-1 to TRBJ2-5; 8 positions match TRBD2. There are 15 residues in the CDR3. The trim removed 2 bases at V and 5 bases at J, leaving 8 bases unmatched. CDR1 SGHRS and CDR2 YFSETQ come from the germline V gene. CDR3 region: CASSFSGGGQETQYF. For the CDR3, the DNA is TGCGCCAGCAGCTTCAGCGGGGGCGGTCAGGAGACCCAGTACTTC. The full variable domain, its missing parts supplied by reference TRBV5-1 and TRBJ2-5, is KAGVTQTPRYLIKTRGQQVTLSCSPISGHRSVSWYQQTPGQGLQFLFEYFSETQRNKGNFPGRFSGRQFSNSRSEMNVSTLELGDSALYLCASSFSGGGQETQYFGPGTRLLVL.

This chain connects TRBV7-9 to TRBJ2-7; the D gene is possibly TRBD1 (7 bases). The germline V and J ends were trimmed by 5 bases and 7 bases, with 15 bases remaining between them. The germline V gene encodes CDR1 SEHNR and CDR2 FQNEAQ (reference sequence). The CDR3 has 13 residues. CDR3 protein: CASSRTGRGEQYF. Written as DNA, the CDR3 is TGTGCCAGCAGCCGGACAGGCCGGGGGGAGCAGTACTTC.

This clone is a singleton in its sample. The gene calls are TRBV11-2 and TRBJ1-1; D is ambiguous. The CDR3 is made up of 15 amino acids. Trimming removed 3 bases at V and 10 bases at J, with 21 bases between. CDR1 SGHAT and CDR2 FQNNGV come from the germline V gene. The CDR3 is CASSFPSVSIYRAFF. The CDR3 DNA follows: TGTGCCAGCAGCTTCCCGTCGGTATCCATTTACAGAGCTTTCTTT.

The chain uses TRBV6-1 and TRBJ1-1, with TRBD1 matching over 8 bases. The length of the CDR3 is 13 residues. Germline trimming cut 7 bases from V and 6 bases from J; bases unmatched to any gene: 7. Germline V gives CDR1 MNHNS, CDR2 SASEGT. CDR3: CASTWTGMAEAFF. The CDR3 DNA reads as TGTGCCAGCACTTGGACAGGGATGGCTGAAGCTTTCTTT.

This clone was recorded only once. V and J are TRBV6-4 and TRBJ2-3, with D perhaps TRBD2 (6 bases). CDR1 is MRHNA and CDR2 is SNTAGT in the germline V gene. Trimming removed 8 bases at V and 1 base at J, with 22 bases between. This CDR3 spans 17 amino acids. This CDR3 is CASAGTRSSGRTDTQYF. The CDR3 DNA reads TGTGCCAGCGCGGGAACTAGGTCAAGCGGACGCACAGATACGCAGTATTTT.

For the CDR3, the DNA is TGTGCCAGCAGCACCCCTGGGGCCAACGTCCTGACTTTC. Protein: CASSTPGANVLTF. The rearrangement links TRBV6-5 to TRBJ2-6; D gene ambiguous. CDR1 is MNHEY, CDR2 SVGAGI, per germline. V gave up 6 bases and J gave up 2 bases, with 5 bases separating them. The CDR3 runs 13 residues.

This CDR3 reads CASSFGSFYNEQFF. DNA for the CDR3: TGTGCCAGCAGCTTCGGGAGCTTCTACAATGAGCAGTTCTTC. This chain links TRBV7-8 with TRBJ2-1, with TRBD2 as a possible D gene (6 bases). The CDR3 is 14 residues long. With 3 bases removed from V and 3 bases from J, the gap between germline ends came to 9 bases. The germline CDR1 and CDR2 sequences are SGHVS and FQNEAQ.

The chain uses TRBV2 and TRBJ1-1; D is perhaps TRBD1 (6 bases). The CDR3 contains 14 residues. Trimming cost V 6 bases and J 2 bases, with 13 bases left between them. The germline V gene has CDR1 SNHLY and CDR2 FYNNEI. The CDR3 nucleotides read TGTGCCAGCAGGAGAGGGGGGCTTAACACTGAAGCTTTCTTT. This translates into CASRRGGLNTEAFF.

This clone was recorded only once. The rearrangement links TRBV27 to TRBJ2-1; no reliable D call. The CDR3 totals 16 residues. Trimming shortened V by 5 bases and J by 3 bases, and 17 bases separated the two germline ends. The germline V gene encodes CDR1 MNHEY and CDR2 SMNVEV (reference sequence). The CDR3: CASSGLPQNLYNEQFF. Here the CDR3 DNA reads TGTGCCAGCAGTGGTCTTCCCCAAAACCTCTACAATGAGCAGTTCTTC.

The chain joins TRBV5-6 to TRBJ1-2, with 8 bases matching TRBD1. Germline V gives CDR1 SGHDT, CDR2 YYEEEE. CDR3 length equals 16 residues. The trim removed 3 bases at V and 4 bases at J, leaving 11 bases unmatched. CDR3 in amino acids: CASSWRDRPISYGYTF. CDR3 bases: TGTGCCAGCAGCTGGAGGGACAGGCCAATCTCCTATGGCTACACCTTC.

This chain joins TRBV5-4 and TRBJ1-1; no firm D call. Germline V gives CDR1 SGHNT, CDR2 YYREEE (reference sequence). This CDR3 contains 14 residues. V dropped 2 bases and J dropped 4 bases, with 12 bases sitting between them. This CDR3 reads CASSFGVVGTEAFF. The CDR3 DNA reads TGTGCCAGCAGCTTCGGGGTAGTTGGCACTGAAGCTTTCTTT.

The chain links TRBV11-2 to TRBJ1-2; D gene unclear. This CDR3 spans 13 amino acids. From germline, CDR1 is SGHAT and CDR2 FQNNGV. Trimming removed 3 bases at V and 3 bases at J, with 8 bases between. CDR3 coding DNA: TGTGCCAGCAGCTTCGGCGGAGACTATGGCTACACCTTC. This codes for CASSFGGDYGYTF.

In DNA, the CDR3 is TGTGCCACCTCGGGACAGGGAAGAGAGACCCAGTACTTC. It codes for CATSGQGRETQYF. The chain joins TRBV7-2 to TRBJ2-5; 9 bases agree with TRBD1. The CDR3 extends over 13 amino acids. V was clipped by 10 bases and J by 4 bases; unmatched bases: 7. Germline CDR1 is SGHTA and CDR2 is FQGNSA.

The V call is TRBV18, the J call TRBJ1-5; D call uncertain. The CDR3 runs 13 residues. The V and J ends lost 9 bases and 1 base respectively, with 10 bases between them. Germline lookup yields CDR1 KGHSH and CDR2 LQKENI. DNA of the CDR3: TGTGCCAGTTCCCTAGACAGCAATCAGCCCCAGCATTTT. Translating it yields CASSLDSNQPQHF.

The V and J genes are TRBV28 and TRBJ2-7; TRBD2 matches at 10 bases. Germline V gives CDR1 MDHEN, CDR2 SYDVKM. This CDR3 contains 16 residues. V gave up 6 bases and J gave up 5 bases; unmatched junction bases: 13. This chain's CDR3 is CASRPMGSGGANEQYF. In DNA form, the CDR3 reads TGTGCCAGCAGGCCGATGGGGAGCGGGGGGGCCAACGAGCAGTACTTC.

The J gene is TRBJ2-7, the V gene TRBV28; TRBD2 agrees at 10 bases. The J segment lost 6 bases and the V segment lost 8 bases, leaving 13 bases of the junction unmatched. This CDR3 comprises 15 residues. Germline V gives CDR1 MDHEN, CDR2 SYDVKM. This CDR3 reads CASSESGRVRIEQYF. CDR3 DNA sequence: TGTGCCAGCTCAGAAAGCGGGAGGGTGCGTATCGAGCAGTACTTC.

The rearrangement uses TRBV6-6 and TRBJ2-3, with D possibly TRBD1 on 6 matching bases. The CDR3 contains 13 residues. Per the germline V gene, CDR1 is MNHNY and CDR2 is SVGAGI (reference sequence). V was trimmed by 6 bases and J by 2 bases, leaving 9 bases between them. In DNA, the CDR3 is TGTGCCAGCAGAGGACAGCTCACAGATACGCAGTATTTT. This encodes CASRGQLTDTQYF.

V and J are TRBV6-1 and TRBJ2-7; 12 bases fit TRBD2. The CDR3 loop spans 15 amino acids. Losses at the gene ends were 4 bases for V and 2 bases for J; bases not matched to a gene: 3. Germline V gives CDR1 MNHNS, CDR2 SASEGT. The CDR3 DNA follows: TGTGCCAGCAGTGCCCTAGCGGGAGGGACCTACGAGCAGTACTTC. Protein: CASSALAGGTYEQYF.

This chain uses TRBV7-2 with TRBJ2-1; 7 bases align to TRBD1. The CDR3 sequence is 16 residues long. Germline CDR1 reads SGHTA; CDR2 reads FQGNSA. Trimming took 6 bases from V and 2 from J; bases not matched to a gene: 10. The CDR3 here is CASSLLTGLPYNEQFF. The CDR3 DNA follows: TGTGCCAGCAGTTTGCTGACAGGGCTCCCCTACAATGAGCAGTTCTTC.

The J gene is TRBJ2-7, the V gene TRBV28; 7 positions agree with TRBD1. CDR3 length equals 15 residues. CDR1 and CDR2 (germline): MDHEN, SYDVKM. Trimming cost V 6 bases and J 1 base; bases outside gene matches: 9. The DNA for the CDR3 is TGTGCCAGCAGAACAGGGGCCCTATCTTCCTACGAGCAGTACTTC. Its translation: CASRTGALSSYEQYF.

The chain couples TRBV19 to TRBJ1-2, with 8 nucleotides matching TRBD1. The CDR3 spans 13 residues. CDR1 and CDR2 from the germline V gene are LNHDA and SQIVND (reference sequence). Germline trimming cut 6 bases from V and 8 bases from J; bases unmatched to any gene: 8. CDR3 protein: CASSPQGVNGYTF. In nucleotides, the CDR3 is TGTGCCAGTAGCCCACAGGGGGTAAACGGCTACACCTTC.

This chain joins TRBV7-9 and TRBJ1-5; weak D call: TRBD1 (6 bases). V lost 5 bases, J lost 0 bases, and 11 bases lay in between. CDR3 length: 15 residues. Germline CDR1 reads SEHNR; CDR2 reads FQNEAQ (reference sequence). CDR3: CASSRGGFSNQPQHF. The DNA for the CDR3 is TGTGCCAGCAGCCGAGGGGGGTTTAGCAATCAGCCCCAGCATTTT.

V is TRBV6-5 and J is TRBJ1-2, with D uncertain. CDR3 length: 14 amino acids. Germline V CDR1 and CDR2: MNHEY, SVGAGI. The V gene lost 4 bases and the J gene lost 2 bases, with 11 bases spanning the gap. CDR3 DNA: TGTGCCAGCAGTTCCCGGGGAGGGAACTATGGCTACACCTTC. It translates to CASSSRGGNYGYTF.

The V gene is TRBV19, the J gene TRBJ2-6, with D possibly matching TRBD1 (6 bases). Trimming pared 5 bases from V and 2 bases from J, leaving 13 bases between. The CDR3 totals 16 residues. Per germline, CDR1 LNHDA and CDR2 SQIVND (reference sequence). CDR3 DNA sequence: TGTGCCAGTAGTGCCTCAGGGGCCCCTGGGGCCAACGTCCTGACTTTC. Encoded protein: CASSASGAPGANVLTF.

This chain uses TRBV11-2 with TRBJ1-1; D gene unclear. Trimming left V 0 bases short and J 3 bases short, with 2 bases between. CDR3 size: 12 residues. Germline loops: CDR1 SGHAT, CDR2 FQNNGV. The CDR3 bases are TGTGCCAGCAGCTTAGACCACACTGAAGCTTTCTTT. Encoded protein: CASSLDHTEAFF. The variable domain in full, completed from reference TRBV11-2 and TRBJ1-1, reads EAGVAQSPRYKIIEKRQSVAFWCNPISGHATLYWYQQILGQGPKLLIQFQNNGVVDDSQLPKDRFSAERLKGVDSTLKIQPAKLEDSAVYLCASSLDHTEAFFGQGTRLTVV.